A single sample gave rise to the 19 T cell receptor beta chains below, sequenced in a study of blood T cell repertoires in COVID-19. Assay: immunoSEQ multiplex PCR; the TCRdb copy retains only in-frame clones and omits some. The sample carries approximately 65,000 clones, 90% recorded once. Sequencing was performed on peripheral blood. The source is a man aged 50-59 years with COVID-19, enrolled during active disease.

This chain uses TRBV19 with TRBJ1-1; D uncertain. Germline CDR1 reads LNHDA; CDR2 reads SQIVND (reference sequence). V was pared by 6 bases and J by 3 bases, with 11 bases between. The CDR3 length is 13 residues. CDR3 coding DNA: TGTGCCAGTAGACGGACGGACTACACTGAAGCTTTCTTT. Protein product: CASRRTDYTEAFF. The full variable domain, rest sourced from reference TRBV19 and TRBJ1-1, is DGGITQSPKYLFRKEGQNVTLSCEQNLNHDAMYWYRQDPGQGLRLIYYSQIVNDFQKGDIAEGYSVSREKKESFPLTVTSAQKNPTAFYLCASRRTDYTEAFFGQGTRLTVV.

The chain uses TRBV28 and TRBJ2-1, with 10 bases matching TRBD2. The CDR3 has 18 residues. The ends lost 2 bases at V and 10 bases at J; junction bases unmatched: 17. CDR1 and CDR2 (germline): MDHEN, SYDVKM. DNA of the CDR3: TGTGCCAGCAGTTTAAATCCTGGAGCGGGAGGGCTTCGAAGCGAGCAGTTCTTC. Amino acids: CASSLNPGAGGLRSEQFF.

The chain recombines TRBV5-6 with TRBJ2-7; 9 positions agree with TRBD1. The CDR3 has 17 residues. Germline-derived CDR1 and CDR2 are SGHDT and YYEEEE. V gave up 4 bases and J gave up 2 bases; unmatched junction bases: 13. The CDR3: CASSHGPGTGKTYEQYF. The DNA of the CDR3 is TGTGCCAGCAGCCACGGGCCCGGGACAGGGAAGACCTACGAGCAGTACTTC.

V is TRBV6-2 or TRBV6-3 and J is TRBJ1-4; 8 nucleotides align to TRBD1. Germline V gene sequence: CDR1 MNHEY, CDR2 SVGEGT. CDR3 length: 13 residues. V was pared by 5 bases and J by 10 bases, with 6 bases of the junction left unmatched. CDR3 DNA: TGTGCCAGCAGTCCGGGACAGGTCAGAAAACTGTTTTTT. Translated, it gives CASSPGQVRKLFF.

V usage is TRBV9 and J usage is TRBJ2-7, with 8 bases lining up with TRBD2. The CDR3 runs 14 residues. Germline CDR1 SGDLS, CDR2 YYNGEE. V shed 3 bases and J 3 bases; nucleotides not matched to a gene: 5. CDR3 coding DNA: TGTGCCAGCAGCGAGGGAGCGGGGGTCTACGAGCAGTACTTC. It translates to CASSEGAGVYEQYF.

The chain joins TRBV6-6 to TRBJ1-5, with 9 bases identical to TRBD1. The CDR3 is 14 residues long. Looked up from germline, CDR1 is MNHNY and CDR2 is SVGAGI (reference sequence). With 2 bases clipped from V and 6 bases from J, the junction kept 2 bases outside the gene matches. The CDR3 loop reads CASSYGQGSQPQHF. CDR3 nucleotides: TGTGCCAGCAGTTACGGACAGGGGAGTCAGCCCCAGCATTTT.

CDR3 DNA sequence: TGTGCCAGCAGCTTCGGTGCGAGAGGCTACACCTTC. It encodes CASSFGARGYTF. The rearrangement uses TRBV3-1 (or the pseudogene TRBV3-2) and TRBJ1-2; D ambiguous. CDR1 LGHDT and CDR2 YNNKEL come from the germline V gene (reference sequence). V was trimmed by 5 bases and J by 8 bases, leaving 12 bases between them. The CDR3 contains 12 residues.

The CDR3 reads CASSQEEGGDTQYF. The CDR3 DNA reads TGTGCCAGCAGCCAAGAGGAGGGAGGTGATACGCAGTATTTT. The chain links TRBV3-1 (or the pseudogene TRBV3-2) to TRBJ2-3, with D possibly being TRBD2 (6 bases). This CDR3 is built from 14 residues. Trimming removed 0 bases at V and 6 bases at J, with 10 bases between. Germline values: CDR1 LGHDT, CDR2 YNNKEL (reference sequence).

The sample holds one count of this clone. The rearrangement links TRBV29-1 to TRBJ1-2; D call uncertain. Germline loops: CDR1 SQVTM, CDR2 ANQGSEA. Trimming took off 5 bases at V and 4 bases at J, with 17 bases between the two ends. The CDR3 consists of 14 residues. The CDR3 DNA reads TGCAGCGTTAGAGAACAGCTCCGTAGCTATGGCTACACCTTC. Protein sequence: CSVREQLRSYGYTF.

The chain joins TRBV7-6 to TRBJ2-7; TRBD1 matches 11 bases. The CDR3 spans 15 residues. The germline V gene encodes CDR1 SGHVS and CDR2 FNYEAQ. The V and J ends lost 3 bases and 5 bases, in that order; junction bases with no gene match: 6. The CDR3 DNA follows: TGTGCCAGCAGCTTCACCGGGACAGGGGGGGACGAGCAGTACTTC. It specifies CASSFTGTGGDEQYF.

The chain carries TRBV4-2 and TRBJ1-3; possibly TRBD1 for D (5 bases). In germline, CDR1 is LGHNA, CDR2 YNFKEQ. Trimming removed 4 bases from V and 0 bases from J, with 10 bases in between. The CDR3 is made up of 15 amino acids. The CDR3 loop is CASSRAQVSGNTIYF. CDR3 DNA sequence: TGTGCCAGCAGCCGAGCACAGGTCTCTGGAAACACCATATATTTT.

This chain links TRBV2 with TRBJ2-1; 7 bases map to TRBD1. Germline-derived CDR1 and CDR2 are SNHLY and FYNNEI. CDR3 length: 17 amino acids. V was pared by 6 bases and J by 6 bases, with 17 bases of the junction left unmatched. CDR3 nucleotide sequence: TGTGCCAGCAGCGCCCCGCGACAGGGTAAAATTGGCAATGAGCAGTTCTTC. Translation: CASSAPRQGKIGNEQFF.

The genes are TRBV6-2 or TRBV6-3 and TRBJ2-5; 7 bases match TRBD2. J gave up 5 bases and V 4 bases, and 10 bases lay outside the gene matches. CDR1 is MNHEY and CDR2 is SVGEGT in the germline V gene. This CDR3 region has 15 residues. DNA of the CDR3: TGTGCCAGCAGTTCGCAACGGACTAGTATGGAGACCCAGTACTTC. Encoded protein: CASSSQRTSMETQYF.

This clone is a singleton in its sample. The chain employs TRBV2 and TRBJ2-7; 7 bases agree with TRBD1. The germline V gene encodes CDR1 SNHLY and CDR2 FYNNEI. The CDR3 extends over 14 amino acids. J gave up 9 bases and V 6 bases, and 14 bases lay outside the gene matches. In DNA, the CDR3 is TGTGCCAGCAGAGCCGGGACAGACCTACGAGGGCAGTACTTC. The encoded protein is CASRAGTDLRGQYF. Full variable domain (outside the CDR3, taken from reference TRBV2 and TRBJ2-7): EPEVTQTPSHQVTQMGQEVILRCVPISNHLYFYWYRQILGQKVEFLVSFYNNEISEKSEIFDDQFSVERPDGSNFTLKIRSTKLEDSAMYFCASRAGTDLRGQYFGPGTRLTVT.

CDR3 sequence reads: CASSQRLAGGTDTQYF. In DNA, the CDR3 is TGCGCCAGCAGCCAGAGACTAGCGGGGGGCACAGATACGCAGTATTTT. The rearrangement uses TRBV4-1 and TRBJ2-3, with 12 bases lining up with TRBD2. The CDR3 spans 16 residues. J lost 1 base, V lost 3 bases, and 2 bases had no gene match. CDR1 and CDR2 from the germline V gene are MGHRA and YSYEKL.

This chain uses TRBV3-1 (or the pseudogene TRBV3-2) with TRBJ2-7; tentative D call: TRBD2 (6 bases). The CDR3 loop spans 15 amino acids. V lost 1 base and J 6 bases, leaving 16 bases between the germline ends. Germline CDR1 LGHDT, CDR2 YNNKEL (reference sequence). This CDR3 is CASSQVGGTSIEQYF. CDR3 DNA: TGTGCCAGCAGCCAAGTGGGCGGGACCTCAATCGAGCAGTACTTC.

This clone was seen just once. The chain joins TRBV4-1 to TRBJ1-3; D remains unclear. Germline V gene lookup returns CDR1 MGHRA and CDR2 YSYEKL. The CDR3 consists of 14 residues. Trimming left V 0 bases short and J 8 bases short, with 11 bases between. The CDR3 loop is CASSQDSEGDTIYF. CDR3 DNA sequence: TGCGCCAGCAGCCAAGATTCGGAGGGAGACACCATATATTTT.

This clone was counted a single time. The chain links TRBV5-1 to TRBJ2-7; 7 bases are shared with TRBD2. Trimming cost V 0 bases and J 4 bases; bases outside gene matches: 10. CDR3 length: 16 residues. The germline V gene has CDR1 SGHRS and CDR2 YFSETQ. CDR3 region: CASSLVSRGRGYEQYF. The CDR3 coding sequence is TGCGCCAGCAGCTTGGTATCCCGCGGGAGAGGGTACGAGCAGTACTTC.

The J gene is TRBJ2-1, the V gene TRBV6-2 or TRBV6-3; no definite D call. Germline-derived CDR1 and CDR2 are MNHEY and SVGEGT. Trimming shortened V by 5 bases and J by 5 bases, and 13 bases separated the two germline ends. This CDR3 is built from 14 residues. CDR3 residues: CASSPRLEHNEQFF. CDR3 coding DNA: TGTGCCAGCAGTCCCCGTCTAGAACACAATGAGCAGTTCTTC.